This TCR beta chain is from a study of CD8 T cells in ankylosing spondylitis. Study-wide findings and caveats: Certain motif variants had earlier been reported in reactive arthritis synovial fluid and blood.

With 2 bases clipped from V and 5 bases from J, the junction kept 12 bases outside the gene matches. This CDR3 region has 16 residues. Per the germline V gene, CDR1 is SGHRS and CDR2 is YFSETQ. In this sample, this clonotype turned up many times. What it binds is not known. TCRdb processed the 5' RACE reads anew with MiXCR; each CDR3 protein has one entry. The sample has hundreds of thousands of distinct CDR3 sequences; less than 25% are singletons. V is TRBV5-1 and J is TRBJ2-7; TRBD1 agrees at 8 bases. Sequenced: blood, either unsorted or a sorted T cell fraction (not recorded which). The source of this sequence is a female donor with ankylosing spondylitis or in good health (not recorded which). CDR3 DNA sequence: TGCGCCAGCAGCTTACCATCCGGGACAGGCAAGGACGAGCAGTACTTC. It codes for CASSLPSGTGKDEQYF.